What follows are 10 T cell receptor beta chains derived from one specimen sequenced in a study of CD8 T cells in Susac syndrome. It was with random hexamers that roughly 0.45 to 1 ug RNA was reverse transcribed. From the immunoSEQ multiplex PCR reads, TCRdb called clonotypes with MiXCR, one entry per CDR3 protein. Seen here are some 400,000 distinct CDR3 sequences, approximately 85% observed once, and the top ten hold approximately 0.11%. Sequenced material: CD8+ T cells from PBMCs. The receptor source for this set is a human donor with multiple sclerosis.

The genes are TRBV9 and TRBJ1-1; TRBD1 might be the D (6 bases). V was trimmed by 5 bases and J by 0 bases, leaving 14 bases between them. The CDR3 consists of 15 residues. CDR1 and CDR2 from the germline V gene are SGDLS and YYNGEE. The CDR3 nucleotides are TGTGCCAGCAGGCCAGGGGAAAGAGTGAACACTGAAGCTTTCTTT. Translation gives CASRPGERVNTEAFF.

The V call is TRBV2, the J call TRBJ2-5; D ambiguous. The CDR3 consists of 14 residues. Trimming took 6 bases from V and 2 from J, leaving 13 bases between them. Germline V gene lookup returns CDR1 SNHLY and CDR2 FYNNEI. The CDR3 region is CASSDPDKQETQYF. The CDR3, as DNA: TGTGCCAGCAGCGATCCTGACAAGCAAGAGACCCAGTACTTC.

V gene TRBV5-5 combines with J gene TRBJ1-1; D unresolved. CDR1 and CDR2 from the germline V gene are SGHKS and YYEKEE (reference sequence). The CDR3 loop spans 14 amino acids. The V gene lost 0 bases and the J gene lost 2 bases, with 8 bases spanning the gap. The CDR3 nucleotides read TGTGCCAGCAGCTTGGAGCCCTCTAACACTGAAGCTTTCTTT. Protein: CASSLEPSNTEAFF.

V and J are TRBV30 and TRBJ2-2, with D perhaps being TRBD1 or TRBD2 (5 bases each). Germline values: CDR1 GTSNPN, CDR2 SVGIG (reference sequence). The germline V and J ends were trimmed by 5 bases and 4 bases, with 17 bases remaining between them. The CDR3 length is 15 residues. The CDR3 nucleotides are TGTGCCTGGCTACCGATCCGGGACCCCACCGGGGAGCTGTTTTTT. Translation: CAWLPIRDPTGELFF.

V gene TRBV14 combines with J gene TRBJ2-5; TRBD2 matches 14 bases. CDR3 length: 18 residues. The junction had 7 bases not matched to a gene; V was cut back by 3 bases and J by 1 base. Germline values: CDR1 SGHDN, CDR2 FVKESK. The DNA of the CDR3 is TGTGCCAGCAGCCATCCCGGGACTAGCGGGGGAGTCCAAGAGACCCAGTACTTC. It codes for CASSHPGTSGGVQETQYF. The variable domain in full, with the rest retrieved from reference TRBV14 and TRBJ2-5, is EAGVTQFPSHSVIEKGQTVTLRCDPISGHDNLYWYRRVMGKEIKFLLHFVKESKQDESGMPNNRFLAERTGGTYSTLKVQPAELEDSGVYFCASSHPGTSGGVQETQYFGPGTRLLVL.

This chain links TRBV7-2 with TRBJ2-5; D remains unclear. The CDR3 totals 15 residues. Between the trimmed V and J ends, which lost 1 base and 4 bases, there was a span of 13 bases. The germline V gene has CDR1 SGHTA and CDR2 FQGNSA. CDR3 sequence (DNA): TGTGCCAGCAGCTTAGGGAGCGAAATCGGAGAGACCCAGTACTTC. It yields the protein CASSLGSEIGETQYF.

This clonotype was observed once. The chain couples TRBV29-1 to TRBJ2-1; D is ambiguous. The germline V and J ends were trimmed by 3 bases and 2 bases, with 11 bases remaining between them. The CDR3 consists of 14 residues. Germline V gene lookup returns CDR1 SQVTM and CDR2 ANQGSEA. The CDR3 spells CSVDSTVTYNEQFF. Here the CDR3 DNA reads TGCAGCGTTGATAGTACGGTAACCTACAATGAGCAGTTCTTC.

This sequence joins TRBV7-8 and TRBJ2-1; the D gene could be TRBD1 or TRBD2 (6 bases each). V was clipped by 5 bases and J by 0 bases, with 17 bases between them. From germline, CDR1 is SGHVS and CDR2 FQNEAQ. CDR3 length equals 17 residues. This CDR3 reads CASSPQGWEVSYNEQFF. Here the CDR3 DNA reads TGTGCCAGCAGCCCGCAGGGGTGGGAGGTCTCCTACAATGAGCAGTTCTTC.

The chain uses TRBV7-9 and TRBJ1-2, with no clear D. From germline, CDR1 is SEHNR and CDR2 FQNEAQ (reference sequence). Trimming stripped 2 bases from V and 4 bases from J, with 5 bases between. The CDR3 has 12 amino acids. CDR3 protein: CASSLNGYGYTF. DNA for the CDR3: TGTGCCAGCAGCTTAAACGGCTATGGCTACACCTTC.

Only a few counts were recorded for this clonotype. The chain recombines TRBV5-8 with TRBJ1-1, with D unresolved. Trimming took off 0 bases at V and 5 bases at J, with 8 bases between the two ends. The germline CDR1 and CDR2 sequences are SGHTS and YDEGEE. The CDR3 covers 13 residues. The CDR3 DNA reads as TGTGCCAGCAGCTTGGACGTTGGTACTGAAGCTTTCTTT. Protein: CASSLDVGTEAFF.